These 23 T cell receptor beta chains originate from one sample sequenced in a study of regulatory T cells in long-lasting Graves disease. HTBI primers from iRepertoire and Arm-PCR of CDR3 regions yielded the TCR beta libraries. TCRdb reanalysed the multiplex PCR reads using MiXCR and keeps one entry per CDR3 protein. Of approximately 490,000 distinct CDR3 sequences in the sample, 15% to 20% were seen once. The time point was: newly diagnosed GD, antithyroid drugs for less than 3 months. PBMCs were the source of the RNA used for TCR sequencing. The data also belong to a second study, concerning T cells in Graves' hyperthyroidism and ophthalmopathy.

Source: peripheral blood mononuclear cells (PBMCs), taken at new diagnosis, from a patient treated with antithyroid drugs. These receptors were collected from a man aged 35-49 years with Graves disease.

This clonotype was picked up many times. The DNA of the CDR3 is TGTGCCAGCAGCGATAATTTGAGGCGAGAGCAGTACTTC. Its translation is CASSDNLRREQYF. The V and J genes are TRBV3-1 and TRBJ2-7; D ambiguous. Germline lookup yields CDR1 LGHDT and CDR2 YNNKEL (reference sequence). Trimming removed 5 bases at V and 7 bases at J, with 15 bases between. The CDR3 is 13 residues long.

This clonotype was recorded many times. The chain employs TRBV12-3 or TRBV12-4 and TRBJ1-1; the D is unclear. V shed 1 base and J shed 2 bases, with 11 bases lying between them. The CDR3 has 15 amino acids. The DNA of the CDR3 is TGTGCCAGCAGTTTAGTCGTTTTTGGTAACACTGAAGCTTTCTTT. This encodes CASSLVVFGNTEAFF.

This clonotype appeared a few times. The chain carries TRBV20-1 and TRBJ1-1, with D perhaps TRBD1 (6 bases). In germline, CDR1 is DFQATT, CDR2 SNEGSKA (reference sequence). Deletions cut 6 bases from V and 0 bases from J, with 23 bases between. The CDR3 length is 17 residues. Here the CDR3 reads CSATTGILGFVNTEAFF. The CDR3 DNA reads as TGCAGTGCCACAACAGGGATTTTAGGGTTCGTGAACACTGAAGCTTTCTTT.

About this clonotype: This CDR3 fails to terminate in the conserved phenylalanine or tryptophan, so it likely reflects a read error. J is TRBJ2-7 and V is TRBV7-9, with D possibly being TRBD1 (7 bases). Germline V gene sequence: CDR1 SEHNR, CDR2 FQNEAQ (reference sequence). CDR3 length: 14 amino acids. Trimming removed 5 bases from V and 4 bases from J, with 15 bases in between. The CDR3 DNA is TGTGCCAGCAGCCCCCGGACAGGACTATACGAGCAGTACCTC. Protein: CASSPRTGLYEQYL.

DNA of the CDR3: TGTGCCAGCAGCTTAGTGCCGGATCAGCCCCAGCATTTT. Translation: CASSLVPDQPQHF. This sequence joins TRBV7-2 and TRBJ1-5; D gene unclear. The CDR3 totals 13 residues. CDR1 is SGHTA and CDR2 is FQGNSA in the germline V gene. The V gene lost 1 base and the J gene lost 5 bases, with 6 bases spanning the gap.

In this sample, this clonotype turned up many times. The gene calls are TRBV5-1 and TRBJ2-1; 7 positions agree with TRBD2. Germline values: CDR1 SGHRS, CDR2 YFSETQ. J lost 5 bases, V lost 0 bases, and 5 bases had no gene match. This CDR3 contains 15 residues. The CDR3, as DNA: TGCGCCAGCAGCTTGGTGTCTAGCGGACACAATGAGCAGTTCTTC. Protein sequence: CASSLVSSGHNEQFF.

V and J are TRBV4-1 and TRBJ2-2; 9 bases fit TRBD1. CDR1 is MGHRA, CDR2 YSYEKL, per germline. The CDR3 loop spans 16 amino acids. The junction had 7 bases not matched to a gene; V was cut back by 4 bases and J by 4 bases. CDR3 residues: CASSPRQGGFTGELFF. The DNA of the CDR3 is TGCGCCAGCAGCCCCCGACAGGGGGGGTTCACCGGGGAGCTGTTTTTT.

The CDR3 region is CASRQEMNTEAFF. The CDR3 DNA reads as TGTGCCAGCCGACAGGAGATGAACACTGAAGCTTTCTTT. V gene TRBV18 combines with J gene TRBJ1-1, with D possibly being TRBD1 (6 bases). The CDR3 has 13 residues. Germline values: CDR1 KGHSH, CDR2 LQKENI. Trimming took off 8 bases at V and 0 bases at J, with 10 bases between the two ends.

This clonotype was recorded at least ten times. The chain employs TRBV12-3 or TRBV12-4 and TRBJ2-1; 12 bases line up with TRBD2. This CDR3 is 16 amino acids long. V was clipped by 3 bases and J by 5 bases; unmatched bases: 5. The CDR3 loop is CASSFLLAGGHNEQFF. DNA of the CDR3: TGTGCCAGCAGTTTCCTACTAGCGGGAGGCCACAATGAGCAGTTCTTC.

This clonotype was found many times. The chain combines TRBV30 with TRBJ1-1, with D possibly being TRBD1 (5 bases). This CDR3 contains 15 residues. Germline CDR1 is GTSNPN and CDR2 is SVGIG (reference sequence). V was clipped by 3 bases and J by 1 base, with 15 bases between them. DNA for the CDR3: TGTGCCTGGAGAGACCAGGGAGTCCCGAACACTGAAGCTTTCTTT. Translating it yields CAWRDQGVPNTEAFF.

This clonotype was detected many times. CDR3 region: CASSVHRNTEAFF. The CDR3, as DNA: TGTGCCAGCAGCGTCCACCGGAACACTGAAGCTTTCTTT. The rearrangement uses TRBV3-1 and TRBJ1-1; D is undetermined. CDR3 size: 13 residues. Germline V gene lookup returns CDR1 LGHDT and CDR2 YNNKEL (reference sequence). V was pared by 5 bases and J by 1 base, with 8 bases between.

About this clonotype: Possible read error: a much larger clone is one base away. The chain carries TRBV28 and TRBJ2-7; 9 bases fit TRBD1. The V and J ends lost 6 bases and 7 bases, in that order; junction bases with no gene match: 19. Germline CDR1 is MDHEN and CDR2 is SYDVKM. The CDR3 spans 17 residues. CDR3 amino acids: CASSFPLLGQGDNEQYF. The DNA for the CDR3 is TGTGCCAGCAGCTTCCCCCTGCTGGGACAGGGAGACAATGAGCAGTACTTC.

This clonotype was counted at least ten times. The J gene is TRBJ1-5, the V gene TRBV28, with D perhaps matching TRBD1 (6 bases). The CDR3 totals 14 residues. Germline V CDR1 and CDR2: MDHEN, SYDVKM. V shed 5 bases and J shed 3 bases, with 11 bases lying between them. CDR3 residues: CASSPQGPNQPQHF. CDR3 DNA: TGTGCCAGCAGTCCACAGGGACCCAATCAGCCCCAGCATTTT. Together with reference TRBV28 and TRBJ1-5, the CDR3 gives the full variable domain: DVKVTQSSRYLVKRTGEKVFLECVQDMDHENMFWYRQDPGLGLRLIYFSYDVKMKEKGDIPEGYSVSREKKERFSLILESASTNQTSMYLCASSPQGPNQPQHFGDGTRLSIL.

This clonotype was observed many times. The V gene is TRBV7-9, the J gene TRBJ1-4; 9 bases line up with TRBD1. Trimming at V came to 6 bases and at J to 4 bases, leaving 6 bases not matched to a gene. Germline lookup yields CDR1 SEHNR and CDR2 FQNEAQ (reference sequence). The CDR3 is 15 residues long. The CDR3 DNA reads as TGTGCCAGCAGTCGTGACAGGGGGTTTAATGAAAAACTGTTTTTT. Translated: CASSRDRGFNEKLFF. The variable domain in full, completed from reference TRBV7-9 and TRBJ1-4, reads DTGVSQNPRHKITKRGQNVTFRCDPISEHNRLYWYRQTLGQGPEFLTYFQNEAQLEKSRLLSDRFSAERPKGSFSTLEIQRTEQGDSAMYLCASSRDRGFNEKLFFGSGTQLSVL.

This clonotype was seen more than once but under ten times. V and J are TRBV11-2 and TRBJ2-4; 7 bases are shared with TRBD1. The V gene's germline CDR1 is SGHAT and CDR2 FQNNGV. This CDR3 contains 18 residues. With V trimmed by 4 bases and J by 3 bases, 15 bases remained unmatched. CDR3 region: CASSSTLQGIEGKNIQYF. CDR3 DNA sequence: TGTGCCAGCAGCTCCACCTTACAGGGGATTGAGGGCAAAAACATTCAGTACTTC.

The table lists this clonotype with a few counts. The chain employs TRBV7-2 and TRBJ1-5; D ambiguous. V was clipped by 1 base and J by 5 bases, with 12 bases between them. CDR1 SGHTA and CDR2 FQGNSA come from the germline V gene. The CDR3 extends over 15 amino acids. The CDR3 spells CASSLVVGRDQPQHF. DNA of the CDR3: TGTGCCAGCAGCTTAGTCGTCGGCCGGGATCAGCCCCAGCATTTT.

The V and J genes are TRBV6-2 or TRBV6-3 and TRBJ2-1; tentatively, D is TRBD1 (5 bases). Trimming stripped 0 bases from V and 5 bases from J, with 26 bases between. The CDR3 has 20 residues. Germline V lookup: CDR1 MNHEY, CDR2 SVGEGT. This CDR3 reads CASSYSTVWNSANLNNEQFF. CDR3 DNA: TGTGCCAGCAGTTACTCGACAGTCTGGAATTCAGCAAACCTCAACAATGAGCAGTTCTTC.

This sequence joins TRBV7-8 and TRBJ2-2; D may be TRBD1 or TRBD2 (5 bases each). V was clipped by 7 bases and J by 1 base, with 19 bases between them. Germline CDR1 is SGHVS and CDR2 is FQNEAQ. The CDR3 consists of 17 residues. The CDR3 region is CASKEPGLAKNTGELFF. CDR3 DNA: TGTGCCAGCAAAGAGCCGGGGCTAGCAAAGAACACCGGGGAGCTGTTTTTT.

This clonotype was detected ten times or more. This chain links TRBV12-3 or TRBV12-4 with TRBJ1-1, with D possibly TRBD1 on 6 matching bases. V was clipped by 5 bases and J by 4 bases, with 17 bases between them. The CDR3 loop spans 15 amino acids. The CDR3 DNA reads TGTGCCAGCAGTACTATAACAGGGATTGGCACTGAAGCTTTCTTT. It encodes CASSTITGIGTEAFF.

This clonotype was detected only a few times. The chain has TRBV20-1 and TRBJ1-2; D not certain. The CDR3 totals 14 residues. V was pared by 3 bases and J by 4 bases, with 15 bases between. CDR1 and CDR2 (germline): DFQATT, SNEGSKA (reference sequence). CDR3 nucleotides: TGCAGTGCTAGCCCTTCGAGACTGGGCTATGGCTACACCTTC. Amino acid sequence: CSASPSRLGYGYTF.

V gene TRBV5-6 combines with J gene TRBJ1-2, with D maybe TRBD1 (5 bases). Germline assignment: CDR1 SGHDT and CDR2 YYEEEE. Trimming took 2 bases from V and 7 from J, leaving 15 bases between them. The CDR3 has 14 amino acids. The CDR3 loop reads CASSFSGGVFGYTF. For the CDR3, the DNA is TGTGCCAGCAGCTTCTCGGGGGGGGTATTTGGCTACACCTTC.

J is TRBJ1-1 and V is TRBV29-1; 8 positions match TRBD1. Germline CDR1 and CDR2: SQVTM and ANQGSEA. CDR3 size: 14 residues. The V and J ends lost 5 bases and 3 bases, in that order; junction bases with no gene match: 8. The CDR3 nucleotides read TGCAGCGTTATACAGGGGGGGACGGACACTGAAGCTTTCTTT. It yields the protein CSVIQGGTDTEAFF.

This clonotype was observed a handful of times. This chain uses TRBV7-8 with TRBJ2-1; 11 bases fit TRBD1. V was pared by 6 bases and J by 7 bases, with 11 bases of the junction left unmatched. Germline V gene data show CDR1 as SGHVS and CDR2 as FQNEAQ. The CDR3 runs to 16 residues. CDR3 region: CASRLLWTGGSNEQFF. The CDR3 region has the DNA TGTGCCAGCAGGTTACTTTGGACAGGGGGCTCTAATGAGCAGTTCTTC.